This record looks at one T cell receptor beta chain sequence and its context. Its antigen is unknown. The sample is drawn from a study of beta chain features in type 1 diabetes. Study-wide points: TCRB CDR3s from Type 1 diabetes patients were moderately but significantly shorter in all four CD4+ subsets. Healthy donors had naive, central memory and Treg TCRB repertoires that appeared less similar than those seen among patients.

This CDR3 has 15 amino acids. V lost 0 bases, J lost 0 bases, and 9 bases lay in between. Germline CDR1 LGHNA, CDR2 YNFKEQ. The whole isolated RNA underwent reverse transcription, so sequencing captured expressed TCRB transcripts. Here immunoSEQ multiplex PCR was the method, and the copy in TCRdb shows in-frame clones only, minus some. The sample has roughly 230,000 clones, roughly a tenth seen once. The sample consisted of naive CD4+ T cells from blood. The chain has TRBV4-2 and TRBJ2-7, with unresolved D. The receptor's source is a young man with type 1 diabetes. Here the CDR3 DNA reads TGTGCCAGCAGCCAAGAAATCTTTAGCTCCTACGAGCAGTACTTC. Residues: CASSQEIFSSYEQYF.